Each of the 30 T cell receptor beta chains below was sequenced from the same sample in a study of cytomegalovirus exposure and HLA in healthy donors (dated by TCRdb to 2016 to 2017). Library preparation employed the immunoSEQ multiplex PCR assay. The multiplex PCR relied on a mix of 60 forward primers for TCR Vbeta segments and 13 reverse primers for TCR Jbeta segments. TCRdb stores this immuneACCESS table with in-frame sequences only. Part of the clones is absent; in the studies checked, under half of the shortfall reflects unresolved V genes, and no reason is known for the rest. The table for this sample lists about 180,000 clones; less than 85% of them were counted only once. The biggest ten clones account for more than 5.5% of the sample. The sample consisted of PBMCs. The receptor set was obtained from a man between 40 and 49 years old in good health and CMV-seronegative.

CDR3 sequence (DNA): TGCGCCAGCAGCTACCCCGGACTAGCGGGGCAATACGAGCAGTACTTC. Protein product: CASSYPGLAGQYEQYF. The rearrangement links TRBV5-1 to TRBJ2-7; TRBD2 agrees at 12 bases. The CDR3 runs to 16 residues. The germline gives CDR1 SGHRS, CDR2 YFSETQ. J gave up 4 bases and V 3 bases, and 8 bases lay outside the gene matches.

The rearrangement uses TRBV27 and TRBJ2-3; 9 positions agree with TRBD1. Germline CDR1 reads MNHEY; CDR2 reads SMNVEV (reference sequence). This CDR3 comprises 14 residues. With V trimmed by 8 bases and J by 4 bases, 7 bases remained unmatched. In nucleotides, the CDR3 is TGTGCCAGCGCCCGGGACAGGGAGGCAGATACGCAGTATTTT. Residues: CASARDREADTQYF.

The chain uses TRBV5-4 and TRBJ1-2; 9 bases agree with TRBD1. This CDR3 is built from 15 residues. J was trimmed by 3 bases and V by 4 bases; bases with no gene match: 7. The V gene's germline CDR1 is SGHNT and CDR2 YYREEE (reference sequence). The CDR3 here is CASSHPGQGHYGYTF. The CDR3, as DNA: TGTGCCAGCAGCCACCCGGGACAGGGACACTATGGCTACACCTTC.

The V gene is TRBV2, the J gene TRBJ1-2, with D possibly matching TRBD1 (5 bases). CDR1 and CDR2 from the germline V gene are SNHLY and FYNNEI. Trimming removed 6 bases from V and 10 bases from J, with 12 bases in between. The CDR3 is 11 residues long. The CDR3 loop reads CASSVQGYYTF. CDR3 sequence (DNA): TGTGCCAGCAGCGTCCAGGGTTACTACACCTTC.

The rearrangement links TRBV12-5 to TRBJ2-3, with TRBD2 matching over 7 bases. V dropped 5 bases and J dropped 5; count of bases not matched to a gene: 4. The CDR3 has 13 residues. Germline-derived CDR1 and CDR2 are LGHNT and FRNRAP. The CDR3 DNA reads TGTGCTAGTGGTCCCTTAGCGGGAGATACGCAGTATTTT. It translates to CASGPLAGDTQYF.

This clone was seen more than once but under ten times. This chain uses TRBV5-4 with TRBJ1-5; unclear D gene. This CDR3 is built from 13 residues. The germline CDR1 and CDR2 sequences are SGHNT and YYREEE (reference sequence). The V end lost 4 bases, the J end lost 5 bases, and 10 bases lay between the germline ends. The CDR3 region has the DNA TGTGCCAGCAGCCGGACTAGAGATCAGCCCCAGCATTTT. As protein: CASSRTRDQPQHF.

The chain recombines TRBV10-3 with TRBJ2-7; 9 bases map to TRBD1. J gave up 7 bases and V 0 bases, and 7 bases lay outside the gene matches. CDR1 is ENHRY, CDR2 SYGVKD, per germline. The CDR3 sequence is 15 residues long. CDR3 in amino acids: CAISESGQGRGEQYF. The CDR3 DNA follows: TGTGCCATCAGTGAGTCAGGACAGGGGCGGGGGGAGCAGTACTTC.

The chain links TRBV25-1 to TRBJ1-2; unclear D gene. The V end lost 4 bases, the J end lost 3 bases, and 6 bases lay between the germline ends. The CDR3 extends over 12 amino acids. Germline CDR1 reads MGHDK; CDR2 reads SYGVNS. CDR3 bases: TGTGCCAGCAGTGGCCAGGACTATGGCTACACCTTC. Its translation: CASSGQDYGYTF.

The chain uses TRBV11-2 and TRBJ1-2; maybe TRBD1 (6 bases). The V end was cut by 1 base, the J end by 6 bases, with 9 bases between. Germline assignment: CDR1 SGHAT and CDR2 FQNNGV. The CDR3 runs 13 residues. Written as DNA, the CDR3 is TGTGCCAGCAGCTTAGTTAGGGGGAATGGCTACACCTTC. It specifies CASSLVRGNGYTF.

The chain is built from TRBV14 and TRBJ1-2, with TRBD1 matching 7 bases. The germline CDR1 and CDR2 sequences are SGHDN and FVKESK. This CDR3 comprises 15 residues. Trimming took 0 bases from V and 7 from J; bases not matched to a gene: 8. CDR3 sequence: CASSQETNRGVGYTF. Here the CDR3 DNA reads TGTGCCAGCAGCCAAGAGACGAACAGGGGTGTTGGCTACACCTTC.

This sequence joins TRBV23-1 and TRBJ1-2; no firm D call. TRBV23-1 is an ORF; its function is uncertain. Between the trimmed V and J ends, which lost 0 bases and 4 bases, there was a span of 15 bases. The CDR3 is 16 amino acids. DNA for the CDR3: TGCGCCAGCAGTCAATCATCCCCGTTGCAGTTCTATGGCTACACCTTC. It codes for CASSQSSPLQFYGYTF.

This rearrangement joins TRBV6-1 to TRBJ2-7; weak D call: TRBD2 (5 bases). Trimming took off 0 bases at V and 7 bases at J, with 13 bases between the two ends. Germline CDR1 MNHNS, CDR2 SASEGT. This CDR3 is built from 14 residues. The CDR3 here is CASSEATRAREQYF. CDR3 nucleotides: TGTGCCAGCAGTGAAGCGACGAGGGCGAGGGAGCAGTACTTC.

The chain links TRBV7-2 to TRBJ2-6; 8 positions match TRBD1. The junction had 5 bases not matched to a gene; V was cut back by 3 bases and J by 4 bases. The V gene's germline CDR1 is SGHTA and CDR2 FQGNSA. This CDR3 comprises 16 residues. CDR3 protein: CASSLGQGAGANVLTF. The CDR3 DNA follows: TGTGCCAGCAGCTTGGGGCAGGGGGCCGGGGCCAACGTCCTGACTTTC. Full variable domain (remainder filled in from reference TRBV7-2 and TRBJ2-6): GAGVSQSPSNKVTEKGKDVELRCDPISGHTALYWYRQSLGQGLEFLIYFQGNSAPDKSGLPSDRFSAERTGGSVSTLTIQRTQQEDSAVYLCASSLGQGAGANVLTFGAGSRLTVL.

The chain combines TRBV7-9 with TRBJ2-1; the D gene is possibly TRBD2 (5 bases). The germline CDR1 and CDR2 sequences are SEHNR and FQNEAQ (reference sequence). The CDR3 is made up of 18 amino acids. Trimming took 1 base from V and 2 from J, leaving 18 bases between them. This CDR3 reads CASSLGWVGRVAYNEQFF. In DNA, the CDR3 is TGTGCCAGCAGCTTAGGGTGGGTGGGGAGAGTCGCCTACAATGAGCAGTTCTTC.

This chain joins TRBV14 and TRBJ2-2; TRBD1 matches 10 bases. Germline-derived CDR1 and CDR2 are SGHDN and FVKESK. V gave up 4 bases and J gave up 4 bases; unmatched junction bases: 3. The CDR3 loop spans 15 amino acids. The CDR3 sequence is CASSLRTGGTGELFF. The CDR3 DNA reads TGTGCCAGCAGCCTGAGGACAGGGGGCACCGGGGAGCTGTTTTTT.

The chain uses TRBV15 and TRBJ2-1; possible D gene TRBD2, 6 bases. The CDR3 is 14 residues long. Trimming shortened V by 0 bases and J by 10 bases, and 13 bases separated the two germline ends. The germline V gene encodes CDR1 LNHNV and CDR2 YYDKDF (reference sequence). The DNA for the CDR3 is TGTGCCACCAGCAGAGATCGGGGGAACTCGGAGCAGTTCTTC. Encoded protein: CATSRDRGNSEQFF.

With regard to this clone: This sample includes further DNA sequences coding for the same CDR3. The chain is built from TRBV20-1 and TRBJ2-3, with no clear D. The V and J ends lost 4 bases and 6 bases respectively, with 8 bases between them. CDR3 length equals 11 residues. Germline CDR1 DFQATT, CDR2 SNEGSKA (reference sequence). The chain's CDR3 is CSATPSDTQYF. The CDR3 nucleotides are TGCAGTGCTACCCCCTCGGATACGCAGTATTTT.

V and J are TRBV29-1 and TRBJ2-3, with D uncertain. Germline V gene data show CDR1 as SQVTM and CDR2 as ANQGSEA. The CDR3 totals 11 residues. Trimming shortened V by 6 bases and J by 1 base, and 5 bases separated the two germline ends. The CDR3 loop reads CSVARTDTQYF. In DNA, the CDR3 is TGCAGCGTGGCCCGCACAGATACGCAGTATTTT.

The chain recombines TRBV6-5 with TRBJ1-1, with 7 bases matching TRBD1. J was trimmed by 3 bases and V by 11 bases; bases with no gene match: 9. This CDR3 spans 13 amino acids. CDR1 is MNHEY, CDR2 SVGAGI, per germline. CDR3 nucleotides: TGTGCCGTGACCCAGGGGGAGTACACTGAAGCTTTCTTT. This sequence encodes CAVTQGEYTEAFF.

Notes on this clone: Other DNA sequences in this specimen translate into the identical CDR3. This chain uses TRBV4-3 with TRBJ2-1; 7 bases are a match to TRBD2. The CDR3 is 14 residues long. Losses at the gene ends were 0 bases for V and 8 bases for J; bases not matched to a gene: 4. The germline CDR1 and CDR2 sequences are LGHNA and YSLEER. The CDR3, as DNA: TGCGCCAGCAGCCAAGATCGGGGGGTTTATGAGCAGTTCTTC. This gives the protein CASSQDRGVYEQFF.

The chain joins TRBV4-1 to TRBJ1-2; TRBD1 might be the D (6 bases). CDR1 and CDR2 (germline): MGHRA, YSYEKL. Trimming stripped 4 bases from V and 3 bases from J, with 12 bases between. The CDR3 contains 14 residues. The CDR3 region is CASSLGAGDYGYTF. CDR3 nucleotide sequence: TGCGCCAGCAGCCTCGGGGCAGGGGACTATGGCTACACCTTC.

CDR3 DNA: TGTGCCAGCGGACCCTGGGACAGGTCTTACTCTGGGGCCAACGTCCTGACTTTC. Amino acids: CASGPWDRSYSGANVLTF. This chain uses TRBV5-4 with TRBJ2-6; the match to TRBD1 covers 8 bases. The CDR3 loop spans 18 amino acids. V shed 7 bases and J 0 bases; nucleotides not matched to a gene: 12. Per germline, CDR1 SGHNT and CDR2 YYREEE (reference sequence). Using reference TRBV5-4 and TRBJ2-6 for the parts outside the CDR3, the full variable domain is ETGVTQSPTHLIKTRGQQVTLRCSSQSGHNTVSWYQQALGQGPQFIFQYYREEENGRGNFPPRFSGLQFPNYSSELNVNALELDDSALYLCASGPWDRSYSGANVLTFGAGSRLTVL.

The V gene is TRBV7-2, the J gene TRBJ2-7, with 7 bases fitting TRBD2. The ends lost 4 bases at V and 1 base at J; junction bases unmatched: 7. The length of the CDR3 is 15 residues. Germline V lookup: CDR1 SGHTA, CDR2 FQGNSA. CDR3 sequence: CASSSYAGVSYEQYF. CDR3 DNA: TGTGCCAGCAGCTCCTACGCGGGGGTTTCCTACGAGCAGTACTTC.

This clone was observed a single time. The chain uses TRBV7-9 and TRBJ2-2, with unresolved D. CDR1 and CDR2 from the germline V gene are SEHNR and FQNEAQ (reference sequence). V lost 11 bases and J lost 6, with 16 bases in between. The CDR3 covers 13 residues. CDR3 sequence reads: CASLLRSAGELFF. The CDR3 region has the DNA TGTGCCTCATTGCTACGATCCGCCGGGGAGCTGTTTTTT.

This clone is a singleton in its sample. The chain carries TRBV19 and TRBJ1-1; 7 bases align to TRBD1. The V gene's germline CDR1 is LNHDA and CDR2 SQIVND (reference sequence). V shed 3 bases, J shed 4 bases, and the junction held 5 bases outside the gene matches. The CDR3 sequence is 14 residues long. This CDR3 is CASSITGESTEAFF. DNA of the CDR3: TGTGCCAGTAGTATTACAGGGGAAAGCACTGAAGCTTTCTTT.

This chain joins TRBV5-6 and TRBJ2-3; unclear D gene. This CDR3 spans 15 amino acids. Deletions cut 3 bases from V and 0 bases from J, with 11 bases between. CDR1 SGHDT and CDR2 YYEEEE come from the germline V gene. The CDR3 loop is CASSSPYTSTDTQYF. CDR3 bases: TGTGCCAGCAGCTCGCCGTATACTAGCACAGATACGCAGTATTTT.

The genes are TRBV7-3 and TRBJ2-5, with 8 positions matching TRBD1. The CDR3 spans 15 residues. From germline, CDR1 is SGHTA and CDR2 FQGTGA. The ends lost 3 bases at V and 1 base at J; junction bases unmatched: 4. As DNA, the CDR3 is TGTGCCAGCAGCTTTGGACAGGGACCCCAAGAGACCCAGTACTTC. This gives the protein CASSFGQGPQETQYF.

The chain uses TRBV6-6 and TRBJ2-2; no firm D call. Germline CDR1 MNHNY, CDR2 SVGAGI (reference sequence). The V gene lost 0 bases and the J gene lost 4 bases, with 6 bases spanning the gap. The CDR3 length is 14 residues. The CDR3 DNA sequence: TGTGCCAGCAGTTACTCAGAGAGCACCGGGGAGCTGTTTTTT. It yields the protein CASSYSESTGELFF.

The rearrangement uses TRBV6-5 and TRBJ1-1, with a tentative D call TRBD1 (5 bases). Germline-derived CDR1 and CDR2 are MNHEY and SVGAGI. Trimming pared 8 bases from V and 11 bases from J, leaving 24 bases between. This CDR3 has 14 residues. DNA for the CDR3: TGTGCCAGCGAGAGGAATTTTGGGGCCACCGAGGCTTTCTTT. Translation gives CASERNFGATEAFF.

J is TRBJ2-5 and V is TRBV11-2; 8 nucleotides agree with TRBD1. Germline V gives CDR1 SGHAT, CDR2 FQNNGV. The CDR3 has 17 amino acids. V shed 2 bases, J shed 2 bases, and the junction held 10 bases outside the gene matches. In DNA, the CDR3 is TGTGCCAGCAGCTTAAGATTGGGGACAGGCTTGCAAGAGACCCAGTACTTC. Translation gives CASSLRLGTGLQETQYF.